Below, 14 T cell receptor beta chains from the same sample are listed, as sequenced in a study of cytotoxic CD8 clonotypes in ibrutinib-treated CLL. Clones were read by immunoSEQ multiplex PCR, and TCRdb kept only the in-frame ones, dropping some. The sample lists 190,000 or so clones, around three quarters occurring once. The specimen comprised PBMCs, sampled after 24 months of ibrutinib treatment. The origin of the receptors is a human donor with chronic lymphocytic leukemia.

This chain uses TRBV11-2 with TRBJ2-3, with a weak D call TRBD2 (6 bases). CDR1 and CDR2 from the germline V gene are SGHAT and FQNNGV. The CDR3 loop spans 15 amino acids. V was trimmed by 2 bases and J by 6 bases, leaving 15 bases between them. CDR3 sequence reads: CASSLTGVSSDTQYF. CDR3 in DNA: TGTGCCAGCAGCTTAACGGGAGTATCGTCTGATACGCAGTATTTT.

The V gene is TRBV4-3, the J gene TRBJ2-1, with 10 bases fitting TRBD2. With 2 bases clipped from V and 4 bases from J, the junction kept 2 bases outside the gene matches. CDR1 and CDR2 from the germline V gene are LGHNA and YSLEER. The CDR3 spans 15 residues. CDR3 amino acids: CASSQLAGAYNEQFF. As DNA, the CDR3 is TGCGCCAGCAGCCAACTAGCGGGGGCATACAATGAGCAGTTCTTC.

This chain links TRBV9 with TRBJ1-5; 11 nucleotides match TRBD1. Germline CDR1 reads SGDLS; CDR2 reads YYNGEE. The CDR3 loop spans 19 amino acids. The V gene end was trimmed by 3 bases and the J gene end by 0 bases; junction bases not matched to a gene: 11. CDR3 bases: TGTGCCAGCAGCGCTGGGACAGGGGGTTCGCTAAGTAGCAATCAGCCCCAGCATTTT. Translated, it gives CASSAGTGGSLSSNQPQHF.

This clone appeared a few times. The rearrangement uses TRBV4-3 and TRBJ2-6; D gene uncertain. The CDR3 is 14 amino acids. The ends were cut back, 4 bases at V and 1 base at J, with 5 bases in the middle. Germline-derived CDR1 and CDR2 are LGHNA and YSLEER. Here the CDR3 reads CASSRTSGANVLTF. DNA of the CDR3: TGCGCCAGCAGCCGCACGTCTGGGGCCAACGTCCTGACTTTC.

V is TRBV7-2 and J is TRBJ2-7, with a tentative D call TRBD2 (7 bases). V was cut by 4 bases and J by 3 bases, with 19 bases left in between. This CDR3 is built from 16 residues. The V gene's germline CDR1 is SGHTA and CDR2 FQGNSA. CDR3 in DNA: TGTGCCAGCAGCTGGGGGGCTAGCGGTAACCTCTACGAGCAGTACTTC. Translating gives CASSWGASGNLYEQYF.

The chain carries TRBV27 and TRBJ2-1; 14 bases are a match to TRBD2. The CDR3 extends over 16 amino acids. CDR1 is MNHEY and CDR2 is SMNVEV in the germline V gene (reference sequence). V lost 4 bases, J lost 4 bases, and 3 bases stayed unmatched. The CDR3 DNA sequence: TGTGCCAGCAGTTCGGGGACTAGCGGGAGATACAATGAGCAGTTCTTC. Translation gives CASSSGTSGRYNEQFF.

There are a few counts of this clone. Since the CDR3 does not end with the conserved phenylalanine or tryptophan, this likely comes from a read error. The limits of the CDR3 on the DNA are not certain, so only TCRdb's listed CDR3 is given. This specimen includes other DNA sequences encoding the same CDR3. The genes are TRBV30 and TRBJ2-7; TRBD2, the table's D call, lacks a check against the DNA. Germline V gives CDR1 GTSNPN, CDR2 SVGIG (reference sequence). The CDR3 adds up to 11 amino acids, both ends counted. This CDR3 is CAWSSTSGRGL.

This clone was observed a few times. Written as DNA, the CDR3 is TGTGCCAGCAGAAGGACAGAGTACAATGAGCAGTTCTTC. Translation: CASRRTEYNEQFF. J is TRBJ2-1 and V is TRBV6-5, with D possibly being TRBD1 (6 bases). Germline CDR1 is MNHEY and CDR2 is SVGAGI. Trimming stripped 6 bases from V and 4 bases from J, with 10 bases between. There are 13 residues in the CDR3.

This chain links TRBV28 with TRBJ1-3; TRBD1 matches at 8 bases. Germline lookup yields CDR1 MDHEN and CDR2 SYDVKM. J was trimmed by 0 bases and V by 5 bases; bases with no gene match: 6. The CDR3 contains 16 residues. In DNA, the CDR3 is TGTGCCAGCAGTACGGGACAGGTAGACTCTGGAAACACCATATATTTT. Translating it yields CASSTGQVDSGNTIYF.

This clone showed up just a few times. The chain employs TRBV4-1 and TRBJ1-3; no definite D call. Per the germline V gene, CDR1 is MGHRA and CDR2 is YSYEKL. This CDR3 contains 13 residues. V lost 0 bases, J lost 4 bases, and 4 bases lay in between. The CDR3 reads CASSQDQGNTIYF. CDR3 coding DNA: TGCGCCAGCAGCCAAGATCAGGGAAACACCATATATTTT.

In this sample, this clone turned up once. The chain has TRBV27 and TRBJ2-7; 8 positions agree with TRBD2. The CDR3 extends over 15 amino acids. Germline lookup yields CDR1 MNHEY and CDR2 SMNVEV (reference sequence). Germline trimming cut 5 bases from V and 0 bases from J; bases unmatched to any gene: 6. In DNA, the CDR3 is TGTGCCAGCAGTGGATTAGCGGGGTACTCCTACGAGCAGTACTTC. Protein product: CASSGLAGYSYEQYF.

Turning to this clone: A much larger clone lies one base from this, so it may be a read error. Other DNA sequences from this sample encode an identical CDR3 as well. The chain is built from TRBV7-3 and TRBJ2-7; D remains unclear. The germline CDR1 and CDR2 sequences are SGHTA and FQGTGA. Trimming shortened V by 5 bases and J by 4 bases, and 15 bases separated the two germline ends. The CDR3 loop spans 14 amino acids. The CDR3 region is CASSQEYGPYEQYF. DNA for the CDR3: TGTGCCAGCAGCCAAGAATATGGACCTTACGAGCAGTACTTC.

The chain combines TRBV7-9 with TRBJ1-4, with 9 bases aligning to TRBD1. The CDR3 is made up of 13 amino acids. Looked up from germline, CDR1 is SEHNR and CDR2 is FQNEAQ (reference sequence). V was clipped by 5 bases and J by 7 bases; unmatched bases: 2. The CDR3: CASSDRGSEKLFF. The CDR3 DNA reads TGTGCCAGCAGCGACAGGGGGAGTGAAAAACTGTTTTTT.

Only one count was recorded for this clone. This chain connects TRBV5-6 to TRBJ1-2; D is unresolved. Per the germline V gene, CDR1 is SGHDT and CDR2 is YYEEEE. CDR3 length: 14 residues. V lost 7 bases, J lost 2 bases, and 15 bases lay in between. Here the CDR3 reads CASGRPLGNYGYTF. In DNA form, the CDR3 reads TGTGCCAGCGGGCGTCCGCTGGGGAACTATGGCTACACCTTC.